Below, 10 T cell receptor beta chains from the same sample are listed, as sequenced in a study of CD8+ T cells in alopecia areata listed by TCRdb under 2018. The sample's treatment or condition label is to be understood as: oral pan-JAK inhibitor, 5-10 mg twice daily. Libraries were built with the immunoSEQ multiplex PCR assay. To provide template for TCR sequencing, every sample had RNA extracted and reverse transcribed into cDNA. TCRdb obtained this table from immuneACCESS and retained in-frame rearrangements with V and J assigned. These tables miss some clones; where compared with another copy, unresolved V genes account for less than half of the shortfall, and the remainder is unexplained. The sample contains 210,000 or so clones, roughly three fifths of them found a single time. The ten largest clones add up to 1% to 1.5% of the sample. Sequencing used CD4+ T cells sorted from blood, obtained at approximately week 45, from a patient treated with tofacitinib. These receptors were collected from a human donor with alopecia areata.

The rearrangement links TRBV5-1 to TRBJ2-3, with 10 bases identical to TRBD2. The germline CDR1 and CDR2 sequences are SGHRS and YFSETQ. After removal of 4 bases from V and 1 base from J, the junction contained 12 bases not matched to a gene. This CDR3 region has 18 residues. The DNA of the CDR3 is TGCGCCAGCAGCCCCCACACGCTAGCGGGGGACCGCACAGATACGCAGTATTTT. Translation: CASSPHTLAGDRTDTQYF.

V is TRBV29-1 and J is TRBJ1-2; 10 positions agree with TRBD1. Germline trimming cut 7 bases from V and 0 bases from J; bases unmatched to any gene: 2. Germline-derived CDR1 and CDR2 are SQVTM and ANQGSEA. The CDR3 length is 13 residues. Here the CDR3 reads CSAGQGANYGYTF. The DNA of the CDR3 is TGCAGCGCAGGACAGGGGGCTAACTATGGCTACACCTTC.

This clone was detected only a few times. The rearrangement joins TRBV9 to TRBJ1-2; the match to TRBD1 covers 11 bases. Per germline, CDR1 SGDLS and CDR2 YYNGEE. The CDR3 runs 15 residues. Unmatched junction bases numbered 1, after V lost 3 bases and J lost 0 bases. Here the CDR3 reads CASSGGQGANYGYTF. CDR3 in DNA: TGTGCCAGCAGCGGGGGACAGGGGGCTAACTATGGCTACACCTTC.

Only one count was recorded for this clone. This chain connects TRBV29-1 to TRBJ1-1; D gene uncertain. Trimming shortened V by 2 bases and J by 2 bases, and 9 bases separated the two germline ends. This CDR3 has 13 amino acids. Germline CDR1 is SQVTM and CDR2 is ANQGSEA. CDR3 sequence: CSVETQLNTEAFF. Written as DNA, the CDR3 is TGCAGCGTTGAAACCCAGTTAAACACTGAAGCTTTCTTT.

The chain has TRBV5-1 and TRBJ2-1; 8 positions match TRBD1. With 4 bases clipped from V and 8 bases from J, the junction kept 8 bases outside the gene matches. The CDR3 length is 14 residues. The germline CDR1 and CDR2 sequences are SGHRS and YFSETQ. CDR3 sequence: CASSLNEDRDEQFF. CDR3 DNA: TGCGCCAGCAGCCTCAACGAGGACAGGGATGAGCAGTTCTTC.

The chain carries TRBV4-3 and TRBJ2-2; D is ambiguous. The V and J ends lost 0 bases and 3 bases respectively, with 8 bases between them. This CDR3 has 15 amino acids. CDR1 and CDR2 (germline): LGHNA, YSLEER. As DNA, the CDR3 is TGCGCCAGCAGCCAAGAAATATCGGACACCGGGGAGCTGTTTTTT. Translation: CASSQEISDTGELFF.

This clone was found a few times. This chain joins TRBV30 and TRBJ2-1; D perhaps matches TRBD2 (6 bases). CDR3 length equals 11 residues. V was clipped by 5 bases and J by 7 bases, with 9 bases between them. Germline loops: CDR1 GTSNPN, CDR2 SVGIG (reference sequence). The CDR3, as DNA: TGTGCCTGGGGGGGGAAGAATGAGCAGTTCTTC. This gives the protein CAWGGKNEQFF.

V is TRBV15 and J is TRBJ1-2; possibly TRBD1 for D (5 bases). Germline V lookup: CDR1 LNHNV, CDR2 YYDKDF (reference sequence). Deletions cut 1 base from V and 7 bases from J, with 10 bases between. This CDR3 region has 13 residues. The CDR3 loop reads CATSRVPGSGYTF. The CDR3 DNA reads as TGTGCCACCAGCAGAGTACCAGGGTCTGGCTACACCTTC. Drawing the rest from reference TRBV15 and TRBJ1-2, the complete variable domain is DAMVIQNPRYQVTQFGKPVTLSCSQTLNHNVMYWYQQKSSQAPKLLFHYYDKDFNNEADTPDNFQSRRPNTSFCFLDIRSPGLGDTAMYLCATSRVPGSGYTFGSGTRLTVV.

This clone appeared a few times. This chain connects TRBV15 to TRBJ1-5; weak D call: TRBD1 (5 bases). V lost 0 bases, J lost 5 bases, and 8 bases lay in between. The length of the CDR3 is 14 residues. CDR1 and CDR2 from the germline V gene are LNHNV and YYDKDF (reference sequence). CDR3 sequence reads: CATSRDTGDQPQHF. CDR3 DNA sequence: TGTGCCACCAGCAGAGATACGGGGGATCAGCCCCAGCATTTT.

The V gene is TRBV30, the J gene TRBJ1-5; D call uncertain. Per the germline V gene, CDR1 is GTSNPN and CDR2 is SVGIG (reference sequence). The CDR3 runs to 13 residues. Trimming stripped 0 bases from V and 4 bases from J, with 7 bases between. The CDR3 DNA reads as TGTGCCTGGAGTGTATCAGAGAATCAGCCCCAGCATTTT. The encoded protein is CAWSVSENQPQHF.